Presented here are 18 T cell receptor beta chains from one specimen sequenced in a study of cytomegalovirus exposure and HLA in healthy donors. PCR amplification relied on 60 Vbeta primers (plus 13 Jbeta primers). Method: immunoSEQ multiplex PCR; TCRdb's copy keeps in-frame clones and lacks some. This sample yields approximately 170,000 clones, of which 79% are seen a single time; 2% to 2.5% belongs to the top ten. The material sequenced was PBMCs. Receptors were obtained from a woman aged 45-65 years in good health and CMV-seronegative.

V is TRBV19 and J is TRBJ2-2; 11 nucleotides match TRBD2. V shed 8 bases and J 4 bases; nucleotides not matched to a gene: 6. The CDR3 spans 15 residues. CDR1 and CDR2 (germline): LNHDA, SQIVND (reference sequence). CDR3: CASATSGSVTGELFF. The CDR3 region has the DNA TGTGCCAGTGCAACTAGCGGGAGTGTCACCGGGGAGCTGTTTTTT. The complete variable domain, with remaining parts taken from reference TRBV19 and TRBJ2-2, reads DGGITQSPKYLFRKEGQNVTLSCEQNLNHDAMYWYRQDPGQGLRLIYYSQIVNDFQKGDIAEGYSVSREKKESFPLTVTSAQKNPTAFYLCASATSGSVTGELFFGEGSRLTVL.

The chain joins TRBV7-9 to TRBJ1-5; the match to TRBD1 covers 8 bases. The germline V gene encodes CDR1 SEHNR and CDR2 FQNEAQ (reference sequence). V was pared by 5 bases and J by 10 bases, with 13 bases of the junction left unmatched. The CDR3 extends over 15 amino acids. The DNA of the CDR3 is TGTGCCAGCAGCCCCACGGGACAGGCGATCAAACCCCAGCATTTT. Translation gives CASSPTGQAIKPQHF.

The chain's CDR3 is CASSLSGFSQETQYF. In nucleotides, the CDR3 is TGTGCCAGCAGCCTCAGTGGTTTCTCCCAAGAGACCCAGTACTTC. The rearrangement joins TRBV7-2 to TRBJ2-5; D unclear. Germline CDR1 and CDR2: SGHTA and FQGNSA. Trimming removed 5 bases at V and 1 base at J, with 14 bases between. There are 15 residues in the CDR3.

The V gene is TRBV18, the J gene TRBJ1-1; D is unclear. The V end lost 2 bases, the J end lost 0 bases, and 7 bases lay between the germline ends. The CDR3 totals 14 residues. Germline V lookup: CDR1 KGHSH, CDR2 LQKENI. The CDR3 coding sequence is TGTGCCAGCTCACCAAACGGTATGAACACTGAAGCTTTCTTT. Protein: CASSPNGMNTEAFF.

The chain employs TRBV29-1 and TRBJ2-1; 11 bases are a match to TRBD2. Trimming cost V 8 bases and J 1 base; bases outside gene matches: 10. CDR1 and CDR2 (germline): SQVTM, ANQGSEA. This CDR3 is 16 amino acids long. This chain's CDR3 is CSLGLAEAPSYNEQFF. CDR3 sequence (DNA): TGCAGCCTGGGACTAGCGGAGGCCCCATCCTACAATGAGCAGTTCTTC.

This chain's CDR3 is CASSPSGTGPSGYGYTF. In DNA form, the CDR3 reads TGTGCCAGCAGTCCGTCCGGGACAGGGCCCTCGGGCTATGGCTACACCTTC. This sequence joins TRBV28 and TRBJ1-2, with 9 nucleotides matching TRBD1. The CDR3 is 17 amino acids. Germline assignment: CDR1 MDHEN and CDR2 SYDVKM. J gave up 4 bases and V 5 bases, and 14 bases lay outside the gene matches.

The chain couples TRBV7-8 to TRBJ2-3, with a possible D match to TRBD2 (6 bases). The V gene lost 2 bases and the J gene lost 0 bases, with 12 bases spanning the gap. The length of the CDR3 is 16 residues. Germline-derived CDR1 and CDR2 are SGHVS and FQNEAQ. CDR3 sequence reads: CASSLLGGLSTDTQYF. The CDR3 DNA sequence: TGTGCCAGCAGCTTACTTGGGGGACTTAGCACAGATACGCAGTATTTT.

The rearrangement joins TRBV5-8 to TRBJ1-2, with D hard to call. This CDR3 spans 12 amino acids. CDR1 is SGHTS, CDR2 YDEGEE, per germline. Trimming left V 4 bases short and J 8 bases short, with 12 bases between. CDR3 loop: CASSRTRAGYTF. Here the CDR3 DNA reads TGTGCCAGCAGCCGAACCCGTGCGGGCTACACCTTC.

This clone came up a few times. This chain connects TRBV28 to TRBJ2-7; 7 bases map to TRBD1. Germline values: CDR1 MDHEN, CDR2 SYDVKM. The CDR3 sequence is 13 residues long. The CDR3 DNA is TGTGCTCCTAACAGGGGCCGAGCCTACGAGCAGTACTTC. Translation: CAPNRGRAYEQYF.

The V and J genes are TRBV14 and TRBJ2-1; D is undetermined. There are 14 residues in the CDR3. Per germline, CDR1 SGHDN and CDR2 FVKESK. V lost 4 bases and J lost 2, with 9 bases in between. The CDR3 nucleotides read TGTGCCAGCAGCCCTCCCTATCCCTACAATGAGCAGTTCTTC. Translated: CASSPPYPYNEQFF.

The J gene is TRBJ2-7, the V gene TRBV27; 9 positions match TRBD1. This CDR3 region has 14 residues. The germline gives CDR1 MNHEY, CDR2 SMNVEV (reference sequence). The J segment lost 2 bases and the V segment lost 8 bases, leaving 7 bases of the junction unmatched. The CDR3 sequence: CASQDRGRAYEQYF. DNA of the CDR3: TGTGCCAGCCAAGACAGGGGGAGAGCCTACGAGCAGTACTTC.

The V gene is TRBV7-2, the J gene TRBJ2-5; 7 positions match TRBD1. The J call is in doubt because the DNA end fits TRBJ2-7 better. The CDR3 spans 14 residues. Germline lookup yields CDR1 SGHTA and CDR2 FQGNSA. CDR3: CASSPGGSTYEQYF. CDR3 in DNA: TGTGCCAGCAGCCCAGGGGGTAGCACCTACGAGCAGTACTTC.

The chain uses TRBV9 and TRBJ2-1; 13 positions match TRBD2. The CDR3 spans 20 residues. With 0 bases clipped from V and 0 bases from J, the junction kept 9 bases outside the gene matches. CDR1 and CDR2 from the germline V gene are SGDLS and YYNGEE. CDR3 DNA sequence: TGTGCCAGCAGCGTAGGTACGACTAGCGGGGGGCGGAGCTCCTACAATGAGCAGTTCTTC. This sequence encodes CASSVGTTSGGRSSYNEQFF.

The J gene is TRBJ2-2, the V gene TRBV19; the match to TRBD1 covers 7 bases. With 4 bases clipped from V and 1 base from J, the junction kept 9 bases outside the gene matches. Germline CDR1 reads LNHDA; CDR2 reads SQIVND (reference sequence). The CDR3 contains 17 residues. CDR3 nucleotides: TGTGCCAGTAGTACAAGAACAGGGGCTGGGAACACCGGGGAGCTGTTTTTT. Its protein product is CASSTRTGAGNTGELFF.

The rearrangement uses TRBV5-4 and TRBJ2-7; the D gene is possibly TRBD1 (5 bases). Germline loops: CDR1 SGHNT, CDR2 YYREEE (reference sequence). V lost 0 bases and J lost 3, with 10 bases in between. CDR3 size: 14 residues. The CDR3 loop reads CASSLEQADYEQYF. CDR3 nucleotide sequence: TGTGCCAGCAGCTTGGAACAGGCGGACTACGAGCAGTACTTC.

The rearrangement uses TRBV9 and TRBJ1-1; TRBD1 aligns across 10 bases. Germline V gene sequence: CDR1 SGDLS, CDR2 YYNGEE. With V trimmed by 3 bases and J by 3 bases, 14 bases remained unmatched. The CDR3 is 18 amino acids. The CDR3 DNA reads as TGTGCCAGCAGCGCCATCGCGGGACAGGGGATGAAGCACACTGAAGCTTTCTTT. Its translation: CASSAIAGQGMKHTEAFF.

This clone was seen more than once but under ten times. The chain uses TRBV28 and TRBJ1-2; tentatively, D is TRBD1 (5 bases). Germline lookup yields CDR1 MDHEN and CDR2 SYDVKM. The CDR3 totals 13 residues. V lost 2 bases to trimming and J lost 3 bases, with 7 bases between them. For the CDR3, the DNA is TGTGCCAGCAGTTTAAGGGGTTACTATGGCTACACCTTC. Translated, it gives CASSLRGYYGYTF.

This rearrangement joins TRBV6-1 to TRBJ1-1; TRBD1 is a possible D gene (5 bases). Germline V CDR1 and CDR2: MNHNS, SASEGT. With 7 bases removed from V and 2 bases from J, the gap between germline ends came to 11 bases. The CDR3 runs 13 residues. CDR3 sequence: CASMRGFNTEAFF. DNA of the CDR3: TGTGCCAGCATGCGGGGGTTTAACACTGAAGCTTTCTTT.